Listed here are 30 T cell receptor beta chains from one sample, sequenced in a study of shared clonotypes between healthy human individuals (dated by TCRdb to 2018 to 2021). The library was generated by the immunoSEQ multiplex PCR assay. Not all clones reach the TCRdb copy of this immuneACCESS table, which keeps in-frame sequences only. Checked studies attribute under half of the gap to unresolved V genes and leave the rest unexplained. For this sample there are about 2,500,000 clones; roughly 92% appear just once. Around 0.14% of the sample is held by the ten biggest clonotypes. The sequenced sample consisted of naive CD4+ T cells sorted from blood. What this sample's cell subset or site label stands for: CD45RA+ positively selected. All receptors come from a man between 18 and 29 years old in good health.

In nucleotides, the CDR3 is TGTGCCAGCAGCTTTTTCGCAGTAGGGGAGACCCAGTACTTC. Its translation: CASSFFAVGETQYF. The V and J genes are TRBV5-4 and TRBJ2-5; D is unresolved. V dropped 2 bases and J dropped 5 bases, with 13 bases sitting between them. Germline V gene sequence: CDR1 SGHNT, CDR2 YYREEE (reference sequence). There are 14 residues in the CDR3.

The chain is built from TRBV11-2 and TRBJ2-2; D is unclear. The germline V gene encodes CDR1 SGHAT and CDR2 FQNNGV. V was shortened by 1 base and J by 6 bases, with 9 bases between the two germline ends. CDR3 length equals 14 residues. The CDR3 loop is CASSLATLAGELFF. CDR3 DNA: TGTGCCAGCAGCTTAGCGACATTAGCCGGGGAGCTGTTTTTT. Full variable domain (missing parts from reference TRBV11-2 and TRBJ2-2): EAGVAQSPRYKIIEKRQSVAFWCNPISGHATLYWYQQILGQGPKLLIQFQNNGVVDDSQLPKDRFSAERLKGVDSTLKIQPAKLEDSAVYLCASSLATLAGELFFGEGSRLTVL.

This CDR3 is CASSMTSGAQETQYF. The CDR3 DNA is TGTGCCAGCAGCATGACTAGCGGAGCCCAAGAGACCCAGTACTTC. The V call is TRBV7-9, the J call TRBJ2-5, with TRBD2 matching over 9 bases. V lost 5 bases, J lost 1 base, and 5 bases stayed unmatched. This CDR3 contains 15 residues. CDR1 and CDR2 (germline): SEHNR, FQNEAQ (reference sequence).

In the case of this clone: This CDR3 is also generated by other DNA sequences in the sample. V gene TRBV15 combines with J gene TRBJ2-6; D assignment may be TRBD1 or TRBD2 (5 bases each). CDR1 and CDR2 (germline): LNHNV, YYDKDF (reference sequence). V lost 3 bases and J 1 base, leaving 7 bases between the germline ends. The CDR3 extends over 15 amino acids. In DNA form, the CDR3 reads TGTGCCACCAGCAGTGGGGGATCTGGGGCCAACGTCCTGACTTTC. It specifies CATSSGGSGANVLTF.

This rearrangement joins TRBV7-2 to TRBJ2-2; D gene ambiguous. Trimming removed 6 bases at V and 6 bases at J, with 8 bases between. The CDR3 contains 12 residues. CDR1 SGHTA and CDR2 FQGNSA come from the germline V gene. CDR3 nucleotides: TGTGCCAGCAGGAAGTGGGCCGGGGAGCTGTTTTTT. Protein sequence: CASRKWAGELFF.

The chain couples TRBV7-2 to TRBJ2-3; D remains ambiguous. V was pared by 2 bases and J by 9 bases, with 12 bases between. Germline V gene sequence: CDR1 SGHTA, CDR2 FQGNSA. CDR3 size: 13 residues. As DNA, the CDR3 is TGTGCCAGCAGCTTAAGTCCAAGTAGCACGCAGTATTTT. Amino acid sequence: CASSLSPSSTQYF.

The chain uses TRBV6-1 and TRBJ2-1, with D possibly being TRBD1 (6 bases). V dropped 8 bases and J dropped 7 bases, with 15 bases sitting between them. CDR1 is MNHNS, CDR2 SASEGT, per germline. The CDR3 consists of 13 residues. CDR3 DNA: TGTGCCAGCGGCGGGTGGGACACGAATGAGCAGTTCTTC. This sequence encodes CASGGWDTNEQFF.

This chain connects TRBV19 to TRBJ1-5; D possibly corresponds to TRBD1 (5 bases). The CDR3 is made up of 13 amino acids. CDR1 and CDR2 from the germline V gene are LNHDA and SQIVND (reference sequence). Trimming left V 6 bases short and J 4 bases short, with 10 bases between. CDR3 coding DNA: TGTGCCAGTAGCTACGGGGCAAATCAGCCCCAGCATTTT. It is translated as CASSYGANQPQHF.

This sequence joins TRBV7-2 and TRBJ1-2; the match to TRBD1 covers 8 bases. CDR1 is SGHTA, CDR2 FQGNSA, per germline. The CDR3 runs 15 residues. Losses at the gene ends were 5 bases for V and 7 bases for J; bases not matched to a gene: 12. CDR3 amino acids: CASSPFGQGISGYTF. CDR3 DNA sequence: TGTGCCAGCAGCCCCTTCGGACAGGGTATTTCTGGCTACACCTTC.

The chain combines TRBV4-2 with TRBJ1-3, with D tentatively TRBD1 (5 bases). Germline V gene data show CDR1 as LGHNA and CDR2 as YNFKEQ. Trimming shortened V by 1 base and J by 4 bases, and 14 bases separated the two germline ends. The CDR3 spans 16 residues. CDR3 sequence: CASSQVTAAGGNTIYF. The CDR3 bases are TGTGCCAGCAGCCAAGTCACGGCGGCAGGGGGAAACACCATATATTTT.

The chain employs TRBV7-9 and TRBJ2-1, with a possible D match to TRBD2 (6 bases). Germline assignment: CDR1 SEHNR and CDR2 FQNEAQ (reference sequence). The V end lost 2 bases, the J end lost 7 bases, and 15 bases lay between the germline ends. This CDR3 comprises 15 residues. The DNA for the CDR3 is TGTGCCAGCAGCTTACTGGGGGAGGAAAGGAATGAGCAGTTCTTC. Its protein product is CASSLLGEERNEQFF.

The chain employs TRBV18 and TRBJ2-7, with 7 bases aligning to TRBD2. The germline V gene has CDR1 KGHSH and CDR2 LQKENI. After removal of 3 bases from V and 0 bases from J, the junction contained 11 bases not matched to a gene. This CDR3 spans 17 amino acids. The CDR3 DNA is TGTGCCAGCTCACCTCGGGGCGGGAGCGGTCCCTCCTACGAGCAGTACTTC. Translation gives CASSPRGGSGPSYEQYF.

The chain employs TRBV18 and TRBJ2-7; D unclear. Germline CDR1 and CDR2: KGHSH and LQKENI. Deletions cut 0 bases from V and 3 bases from J, with 18 bases between. The CDR3 is made up of 17 amino acids. CDR3 loop: CASSPPNVMGMNYEQYF. The CDR3 nucleotides read TGTGCCAGCTCACCACCGAACGTAATGGGTATGAACTACGAGCAGTACTTC.

This sequence joins TRBV6-7 and TRBJ2-1; D could derive from TRBD1 or TRBD2 (7 bases each). TRBV6-7 is given ORF status, its function remaining uncertain. Trimming took off 4 bases at V and 9 bases at J, with 22 bases between the two ends. The CDR3 consists of 16 residues. The CDR3 sequence: CASSSGQVGKRGEQFF. The CDR3 region has the DNA TGTGCCAGCAGTTCCGGACAGGTGGGGAAGCGGGGTGAGCAGTTCTTC.

This chain links TRBV11-2 with TRBJ2-5; 12 bases agree with TRBD2. The better agreement between TRBJ2-7 and the DNA end casts doubt on the J call. There are 18 residues in the CDR3. Germline values: CDR1 SGHAT, CDR2 FQNNGV. The CDR3: CASSLAATSGSDIYEQYF. The DNA for the CDR3 is TGTGCCAGCAGCTTAGCCGCGACTAGCGGGAGCGATATCTACGAGCAGTACTTC.

V gene TRBV18 combines with J gene TRBJ2-7; TRBD1 matches 7 bases. With 5 bases clipped from V and 6 bases from J, the junction kept 4 bases outside the gene matches. The CDR3 length is 12 residues. CDR1 is KGHSH and CDR2 is LQKENI in the germline V gene. DNA for the CDR3: TGTGCCAGCTCATCCTCAGGGGGCGAGCAGTACTTC. Protein: CASSSSGGEQYF.

The chain recombines TRBV7-9 with TRBJ1-1; TRBD1 matches at 9 bases. V shed 5 bases and J 1 base; nucleotides not matched to a gene: 8. The CDR3 spans 16 residues. The germline V gene has CDR1 SEHNR and CDR2 FQNEAQ (reference sequence). CDR3 sequence reads: CASSLPGGQGNTEAFF. Written as DNA, the CDR3 is TGTGCCAGCAGCCTCCCAGGGGGACAGGGGAACACTGAAGCTTTCTTT.

The chain has TRBV10-3 and TRBJ2-1; maybe TRBD2 (6 bases). V was clipped by 6 bases and J by 8 bases, with 8 bases between them. The CDR3 is 11 amino acids. The germline CDR1 and CDR2 sequences are ENHRY and SYGVKD. CDR3 residues: CAISTGDEQFF. The CDR3, as DNA: TGTGCCATCAGCACGGGGGATGAGCAGTTCTTC.

The chain combines TRBV27 with TRBJ2-7, with 9 nucleotides matching TRBD1. The V gene's germline CDR1 is MNHEY and CDR2 SMNVEV (reference sequence). The CDR3 runs 13 residues. Germline trimming cut 5 bases from V and 6 bases from J; bases unmatched to any gene: 5. CDR3 nucleotide sequence: TGTGCCAGCAGTAGGGGGACAGGGTCCGAGCAGTACTTC. Its protein product is CASSRGTGSEQYF.

This chain joins TRBV14 and TRBJ2-3, with D perhaps TRBD2 (6 bases). The CDR3 consists of 14 residues. Germline V gives CDR1 SGHDN, CDR2 FVKESK. Trimming pared 6 bases from V and 1 base from J, leaving 11 bases between. CDR3 amino acids: CASRQTGGTDTQYF. CDR3 in DNA: TGTGCCAGCAGGCAAACGGGAGGCACAGATACGCAGTATTTT.

With respect to this clone: The identical CDR3 is also encoded by other nucleotide sequences in the sample. The gene calls are TRBV9 and TRBJ1-5; D is undetermined. The germline V and J ends were trimmed by 2 bases and 6 bases, with 9 bases remaining between them. Germline V gives CDR1 SGDLS, CDR2 YYNGEE. The CDR3 covers 13 residues. CDR3 in amino acids: CASSVAEGQPQHF. CDR3 sequence (DNA): TGTGCCAGCAGCGTGGCTGAGGGTCAGCCCCAGCATTTT.

This clone was detected only once. The chain joins TRBV10-3 to TRBJ1-6; 11 nucleotides align to TRBD1. Trimming at V came to 2 bases and at J to 9 bases, leaving 6 bases not matched to a gene. From germline, CDR1 is ENHRY and CDR2 SYGVKD. CDR3 length: 16 amino acids. The CDR3 spells CAISERTGGDGSPLHF. CDR3 sequence (DNA): TGTGCCATCAGTGAGAGGACAGGGGGCGACGGTTCACCCCTCCACTTT.

About this clone: Different DNA sequences within this sample yield the same CDR3. J is TRBJ1-3 and V is TRBV5-1; possible D gene TRBD1, 6 bases. The germline V and J ends were trimmed by 2 bases and 2 bases, with 11 bases remaining between them. Germline loops: CDR1 SGHRS, CDR2 YFSETQ. The length of the CDR3 is 15 residues. The DNA for the CDR3 is TGCGCCAGCAGCTTAGACGGGACAACTGGAAACACCATATATTTT. Encoded protein: CASSLDGTTGNTIYF.

The genes are TRBV6-1 and TRBJ2-5; TRBD2 aligns across 7 bases. The CDR3 length is 12 residues. Germline V gene lookup returns CDR1 MNHNS and CDR2 SASEGT. V trimming: 4 bases; J trimming: 5 bases; junction bases outside the gene matches: 1. The CDR3 nucleotides read TGTGCCAGCAGTGCTAGCGGCGAGACCCAGTACTTC. Protein product: CASSASGETQYF.

The gene calls are TRBV30 and TRBJ2-1, with unresolved D. This CDR3 has 15 amino acids. In germline, CDR1 is GTSNPN, CDR2 SVGIG (reference sequence). V dropped 0 bases and J dropped 4 bases, with 13 bases sitting between them. CDR3 in DNA: TGTGCCTGGAGTGTAGGACGTAGAGAATACAATGAGCAGTTCTTC. Amino acids: CAWSVGRREYNEQFF.

The chain uses TRBV7-3 and TRBJ2-1, with D perhaps matching TRBD2 (6 bases). Germline assignment: CDR1 SGHTA and CDR2 FQGTGA. Trimming took off 5 bases at V and 12 bases at J, with 17 bases between the two ends. The length of the CDR3 is 13 residues. The CDR3 reads CASSRTSSQGQFF. CDR3 sequence (DNA): TGTGCCAGCAGCCGAACTAGCTCCCAGGGGCAGTTCTTC.

The chain couples TRBV19 to TRBJ2-2; D may be TRBD2 (6 bases). Germline CDR1 LNHDA, CDR2 SQIVND (reference sequence). The ends were cut back, 1 base at V and 11 bases at J, with 11 bases in the middle. The CDR3 is 13 residues long. Written as DNA, the CDR3 is TGTGCCAGTAGTATAGTGCGGGGTAGTGAGCTGTTTTTT. Translating it yields CASSIVRGSELFF.

The CDR3 spells CASSRQGARDTGELFF. The DNA for the CDR3 is TGTGCCAGCAGCCGACAGGGGGCGAGGGACACCGGGGAGCTGTTTTTT. The J gene is TRBJ2-2, the V gene TRBV5-4, with 10 bases matching TRBD1. Per the germline V gene, CDR1 is SGHNT and CDR2 is YYREEE (reference sequence). The CDR3 is made up of 16 amino acids. V lost 4 bases, J lost 3 bases, and 6 bases stayed unmatched.

Comment on this clone: Other DNA sequences in this sample translate to the same CDR3. This chain connects TRBV5-1 to TRBJ2-5; 13 bases agree with TRBD2. This CDR3 comprises 16 residues. The V and J ends lost 4 bases and 0 bases, in that order; junction bases with no gene match: 3. Looked up from germline, CDR1 is SGHRS and CDR2 is YFSETQ. The CDR3 bases are TGCGCCAGCAGCACCGGACTAGCGGGGGACCAAGAGACCCAGTACTTC. Amino acid sequence: CASSTGLAGDQETQYF.

As for this clone: The sample contains more than one DNA sequence encoding this CDR3. The chain couples TRBV28 to TRBJ1-4; D might be TRBD1 (5 bases). Germline lookup yields CDR1 MDHEN and CDR2 SYDVKM. The CDR3 covers 15 residues. Deletions cut 3 bases from V and 0 bases from J, with 8 bases between. Here the CDR3 reads CASSFRRATNEKLFF. In nucleotides, the CDR3 is TGTGCCAGCAGTTTTCGCAGGGCAACTAATGAAAAACTGTTTTTT.